This TCR beta chain was obtained from a study of T cell repertoires in cytomegalovirus infection. Study information: Shared public TCR beta signatures pointed to both CMV infection and a matching HLA type.

General study results and limits: Dominating the ex vivo response were TCR beta clonotypes that were CMV-specific and HLA-C-restricted. Individuals carrying CMV plus the relevant HLA were identified by cumulative frequency of public TCR beta families.

TCRdb re-called the reads through MiXCR, storing one row per CDR3 protein. This sample has roughly 150,000 distinct CDR3 sequences, with about a fifth found just once. Germline lookup yields CDR1 SGHDT and CDR2 YYEEEE. The CDR3 is made up of 15 amino acids. The V and J ends lost 4 bases and 4 bases, in that order; junction bases with no gene match: 10. As for this clonotype: As yet, its antigen is unknown.

This clonotype was obtained from a human donor in good health (CMV status not recorded). Some clones in this sample may be carry-over from other donors' samples. This chain connects TRBV5-6 to TRBJ1-1; 7 bases match TRBD1. This sample comprised CD8+ T cells from cultured PBMCs, obtained from culture after CMV antigen stimulation. In DNA, the CDR3 is TGTGCCAGCAGCCACTCTACAGGGGTGGGCACTGAAGCTTTCTTT. Amino acid sequence: CASSHSTGVGTEAFF.